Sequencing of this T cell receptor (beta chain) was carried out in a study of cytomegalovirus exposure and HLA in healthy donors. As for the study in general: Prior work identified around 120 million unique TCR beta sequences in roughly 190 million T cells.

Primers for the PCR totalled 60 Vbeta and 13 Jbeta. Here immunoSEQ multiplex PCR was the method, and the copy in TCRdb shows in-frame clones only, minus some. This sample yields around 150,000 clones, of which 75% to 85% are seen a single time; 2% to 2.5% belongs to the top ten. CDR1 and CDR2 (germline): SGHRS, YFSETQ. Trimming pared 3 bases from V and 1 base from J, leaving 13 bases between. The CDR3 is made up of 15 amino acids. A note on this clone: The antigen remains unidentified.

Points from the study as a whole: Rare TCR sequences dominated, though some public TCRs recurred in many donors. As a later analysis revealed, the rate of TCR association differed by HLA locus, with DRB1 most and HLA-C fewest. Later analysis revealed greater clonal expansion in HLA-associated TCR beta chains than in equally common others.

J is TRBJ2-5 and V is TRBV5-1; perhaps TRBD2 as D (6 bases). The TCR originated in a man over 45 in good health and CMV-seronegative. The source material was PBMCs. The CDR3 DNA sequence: TGCGCCAGCAGCTCAGGACTACCCAGCCAAGAGACCCAGTACTTC. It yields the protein CASSSGLPSQETQYF.